This T cell receptor beta chain emerged from a study of T cell responses to AZD1222 COVID-19 vaccine. Here immunoSEQ multiplex PCR was the method, and the copy in TCRdb shows in-frame clones only, minus some. The sample shows 150,000 or so clones, 88% of them seen only once. The J segment lost 4 bases and the V segment lost 4 bases, leaving 10 bases of the junction unmatched. The CDR3 is 17 amino acids. The germline CDR1 and CDR2 sequences are MGHDK and SYGVNS. The specimen was peripheral blood, collected on day 0 of AZD1222 vaccination. The genes are TRBV25-1 and TRBJ1-5; 10 bases align to TRBD1. This receptor was obtained from an adult in good health. As DNA, the CDR3 is TGTGCCAGCAGTGGTGAGTCCCGGGACAGGGGTAATCAGCCCCAGCATTTT. Its protein is CASSGESRDRGNQPQHF.